This entry concerns a single T cell receptor (beta chain). This sample is drawn from a study of T cell changes during pregnancy in multiple sclerosis. The germline CDR1 and CDR2 sequences are MNHEY and SMNVEV (reference sequence). Trimming cost V 3 bases and J 4 bases, with 13 bases left between them. The CDR3 length is 14 residues. This table comes from immunoSEQ multiplex PCR, and its TCRdb copy is limited to in-frame clones, with some not included. This sample has 40,000 to 45,000 clones, with more than 75% found just once. The sequence derives from a female donor in good health, enrolled as a control in a pregnancy study. This sample comprised CD8+ T cells from peripheral blood mononuclear cells, obtained after pregnancy. The chain combines TRBV27 with TRBJ2-7; a weak D match, TRBD2 (7 bases). The CDR3 DNA is TGTGCCAGCAGTTTCGGGGGGCCTACGTACGAGCAGTACTTC. Translation: CASSFGGPTYEQYF.